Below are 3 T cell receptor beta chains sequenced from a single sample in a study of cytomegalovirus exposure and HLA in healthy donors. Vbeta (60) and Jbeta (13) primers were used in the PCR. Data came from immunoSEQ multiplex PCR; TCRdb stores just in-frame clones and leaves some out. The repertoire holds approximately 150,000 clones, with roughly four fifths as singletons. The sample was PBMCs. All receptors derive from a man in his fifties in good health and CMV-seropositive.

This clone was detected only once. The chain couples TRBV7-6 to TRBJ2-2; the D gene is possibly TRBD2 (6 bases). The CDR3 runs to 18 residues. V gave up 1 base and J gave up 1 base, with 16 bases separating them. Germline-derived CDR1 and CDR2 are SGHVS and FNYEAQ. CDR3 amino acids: CASSLGSGSVENTGELFF. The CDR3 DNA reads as TGTGCCAGCAGCTTAGGTTCCGGGAGCGTTGAGAACACCGGGGAGCTGTTTTTT.

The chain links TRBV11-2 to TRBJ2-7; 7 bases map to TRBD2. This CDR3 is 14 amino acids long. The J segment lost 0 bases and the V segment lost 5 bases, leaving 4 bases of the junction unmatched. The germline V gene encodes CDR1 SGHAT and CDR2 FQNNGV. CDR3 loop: CASSDRLASYEQYF. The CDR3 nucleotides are TGTGCCAGCAGCGACAGACTAGCCTCCTACGAGCAGTACTTC.

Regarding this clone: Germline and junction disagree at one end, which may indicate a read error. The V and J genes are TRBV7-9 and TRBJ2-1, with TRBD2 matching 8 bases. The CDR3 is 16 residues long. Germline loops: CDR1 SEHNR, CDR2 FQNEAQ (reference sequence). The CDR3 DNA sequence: TGTTCCAGCAGCTTAGTGGTAGCGGGAACCTACAATGAGCAGTTCTTC. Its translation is CSSSLVVAGTYNEQFF.